This T cell receptor beta chain was found in a study of CD4+ T cells in melanoma. As regards this clone: No antigen is known for it.

Regarding the study as a whole: In melanoma, neoantigen-specific CD4+ T cells reportedly differed in differentiation state. A reported correlation linked neoantigen-specific CD4+ T cells to CD8+, macrophage and B cell function.

In germline, CDR1 is SGHNT, CDR2 YENEEA. With 4 bases removed from V and 7 bases from J, the gap between germline ends came to 11 bases. CDR3 size: 13 residues. Clones were read by immunoSEQ multiplex PCR, and TCRdb kept only the in-frame ones, dropping some. The table shows 140,000 or so clones, with 92% occurring only once. The sequence derives from a human donor with melanoma. The chain joins TRBV11-3 to TRBJ2-1; D might be TRBD1 (6 bases). The CDR3 DNA sequence: TGTGCCAGCAGCTCCAGGGGTAGGAATGAGCAGTTCTTC. This sequence encodes CASSSRGRNEQFF.